Listed here are 8 T cell receptor beta chains from one sample, sequenced in a study of cytomegalovirus exposure and HLA in healthy donors. This PCR relied on a set of 60 Vbeta primers and 13 Jbeta primers. Profiling relied on immunoSEQ multiplex PCR, and the TCRdb table lists in-frame clones only, not all of them. Of 110,000 or so clones detected, over 65% appear once; the ten largest clones hold about 9.9%. Material: PBMCs. The receptors come from a woman aged 45-59 years in good health and CMV-seropositive.

V usage is TRBV19 and J usage is TRBJ1-5; a possible D gene is TRBD1 (5 bases). This CDR3 contains 19 residues. In germline, CDR1 is LNHDA, CDR2 SQIVND (reference sequence). V gave up 3 bases and J gave up 0 bases, with 21 bases separating them. CDR3 sequence (DNA): TGTGCCAGTAGTATCCCAGTCCAGGGTTACGATTATAGCAATCAGCCCCAGCATTTT. Encoded protein: CASSIPVQGYDYSNQPQHF. Drawing the rest from reference TRBV19 and TRBJ1-5, the complete variable domain is DGGITQSPKYLFRKEGQNVTLSCEQNLNHDAMYWYRQDPGQGLRLIYYSQIVNDFQKGDIAEGYSVSREKKESFPLTVTSAQKNPTAFYLCASSIPVQGYDYSNQPQHFGDGTRLSIL.

This clone was seen a few times. The CDR3 loop reads CASSQVTGDEAFF. CDR3 DNA sequence: TGTGCCAGCAGCCAAGTGACAGGCGATGAAGCTTTCTTT. The V gene is TRBV4-2, the J gene TRBJ1-1; D perhaps matches TRBD1 (6 bases). This CDR3 region has 13 residues. Germline V gene data show CDR1 as LGHNA and CDR2 as YNFKEQ. Trimming cost V 1 base and J 7 bases, with 10 bases left between them.

This rearrangement joins TRBV20-1 to TRBJ2-3; D not certain. Germline V gene lookup returns CDR1 DFQATT and CDR2 SNEGSKA (reference sequence). Trimming shortened V by 0 bases and J by 12 bases, and 10 bases separated the two germline ends. The CDR3 loop spans 11 amino acids. DNA for the CDR3: TGCAGTGCTAGAGACGACATTCACCAGTATTTT. Protein: CSARDDIHQYF.

This clone was recorded only once. The chain is built from TRBV27 and TRBJ1-5; tentative D call: TRBD1 (5 bases). Germline CDR1 reads MNHEY; CDR2 reads SMNVEV (reference sequence). The germline V and J ends were trimmed by 4 bases and 7 bases, with 14 bases remaining between them. CDR3 length: 14 amino acids. DNA of the CDR3: TGTGCCAGCAGTTCGTTAGGGGAGGGGCAGCCCCAGCATTTT. As protein: CASSSLGEGQPQHF.

The chain links TRBV29-1 to TRBJ2-1, with 7 nucleotides matching TRBD2. Germline CDR1 reads SQVTM; CDR2 reads ANQGSEA. This CDR3 is built from 13 residues. V shed 6 bases, J shed 2 bases, and the junction held 4 bases outside the gene matches. In nucleotides, the CDR3 is TGCAGCGTGGGGGGGAGAGCCTACAATGAGCAGTTCTTC. It translates to CSVGGRAYNEQFF.

This chain uses TRBV28 with TRBJ1-4; 10 nucleotides align to TRBD1. Germline V gives CDR1 MDHEN, CDR2 SYDVKM. The length of the CDR3 is 15 residues. The J segment lost 3 bases and the V segment lost 8 bases, leaving 6 bases of the junction unmatched. The CDR3 spells CASSDRGPANEKLFF. For the CDR3, the DNA is TGTGCCAGCTCCGACAGGGGGCCAGCTAATGAAAAACTGTTTTTT. Complete variable domain (other parts from reference TRBV28 and TRBJ1-4): DVKVTQSSRYLVKRTGEKVFLECVQDMDHENMFWYRQDPGLGLRLIYFSYDVKMKEKGDIPEGYSVSREKKERFSLILESASTNQTSMYLCASSDRGPANEKLFFGSGTQLSVL.

The V and J genes are TRBV28 and TRBJ2-4; 11 bases align to TRBD1. Trimming cost V 4 bases and J 0 bases; bases outside gene matches: 8. This CDR3 comprises 18 residues. Germline lookup yields CDR1 MDHEN and CDR2 SYDVKM. In DNA, the CDR3 is TGTGCCAGCAGTTCTAGGACAGGGGGCCCCATAGCCAAAAACATTCAGTACTTC. Translated: CASSSRTGGPIAKNIQYF.

V and J are TRBV4-2 and TRBJ2-5, with 9 positions matching TRBD2. The DNA end is a closer match to TRBJ2-7, so the J assignment may be wrong. Germline V gene sequence: CDR1 LGHNA, CDR2 YNFKEQ. CDR3 size: 16 residues. The CDR3 DNA is TGTGCCAGCAGCCAAGATCCTAGCGGGGACTCCTACGAGCAGTACTTC. Its protein product is CASSQDPSGDSYEQYF.